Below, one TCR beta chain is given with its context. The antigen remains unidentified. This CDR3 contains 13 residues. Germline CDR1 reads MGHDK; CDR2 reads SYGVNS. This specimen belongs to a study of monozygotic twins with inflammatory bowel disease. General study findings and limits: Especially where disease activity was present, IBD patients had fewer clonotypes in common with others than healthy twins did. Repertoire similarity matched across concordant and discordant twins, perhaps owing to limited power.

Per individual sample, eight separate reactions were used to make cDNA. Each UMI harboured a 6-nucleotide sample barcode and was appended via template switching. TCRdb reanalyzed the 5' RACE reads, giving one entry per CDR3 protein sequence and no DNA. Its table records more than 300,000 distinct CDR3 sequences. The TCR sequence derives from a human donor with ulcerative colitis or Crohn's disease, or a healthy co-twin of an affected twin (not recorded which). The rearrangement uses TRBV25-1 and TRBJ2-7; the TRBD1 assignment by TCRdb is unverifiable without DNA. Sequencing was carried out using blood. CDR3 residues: CASKGVVSSEQYF.